This record looks at one T cell receptor (beta chain) sequence and its context. As yet, its antigen is unknown. The entry originates in a study of T cell repertoires in cytomegalovirus infection. Study in general: It was recently identified HLA-C-restricted and well-studied HLA-B-restricted CMV epitopes that the study used. Public TCR beta signature analysis indicated the presence of both CMV infection and matching HLA type. Study-wide results and limits: The study identified carriers of CMV plus the relevant HLA from cumulative public TCR beta family frequency. Clonotypes of TCR beta that were HLA-C-restricted and CMV-specific dominated the ex vivo response.

Via MiXCR, TCRdb re-called the reads, giving one row per CDR3 protein. The sample comprises roughly 800,000 distinct CDR3 sequences, almost 30% of which are singletons, and about an eighth rests with the top ten. The clonotype originates from a human donor in good health (CMV status not recorded). Some clones in this sample may be carry-over from other donors' samples. The sample was cultured CD8+ T cells from PBMCs, taken from culture after CMV antigen stimulation.

In nucleotides, the CDR3 is TGTGCCAGCAGTTACGTCAAGCGGGGGGGAAATGAGCAGTTCTTC. Its translation: CASSYVKRGGNEQFF. The genes are TRBV6-2 or TRBV6-3 and TRBJ2-1; 10 nucleotides match TRBD2. V dropped 2 bases and J dropped 7; count of bases not matched to a gene: 5. Germline-derived CDR1 and CDR2 are MNHEY and SVGEGT. CDR3 size: 15 residues.